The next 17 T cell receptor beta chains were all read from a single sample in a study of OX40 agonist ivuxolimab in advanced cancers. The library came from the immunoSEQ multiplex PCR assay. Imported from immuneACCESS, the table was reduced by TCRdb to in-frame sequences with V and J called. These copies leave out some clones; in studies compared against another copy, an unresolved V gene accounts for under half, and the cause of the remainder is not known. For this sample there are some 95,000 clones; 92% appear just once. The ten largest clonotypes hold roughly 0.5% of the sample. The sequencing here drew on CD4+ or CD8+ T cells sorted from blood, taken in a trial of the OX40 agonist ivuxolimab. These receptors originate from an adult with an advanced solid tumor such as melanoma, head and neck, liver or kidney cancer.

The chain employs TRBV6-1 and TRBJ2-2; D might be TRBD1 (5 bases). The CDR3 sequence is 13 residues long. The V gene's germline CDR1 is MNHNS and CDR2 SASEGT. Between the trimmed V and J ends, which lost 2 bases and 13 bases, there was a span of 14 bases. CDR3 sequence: CASSEKWGLGLFF. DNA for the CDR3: TGTGCCAGCAGTGAAAAGTGGGGCCTAGGGCTGTTTTTT.

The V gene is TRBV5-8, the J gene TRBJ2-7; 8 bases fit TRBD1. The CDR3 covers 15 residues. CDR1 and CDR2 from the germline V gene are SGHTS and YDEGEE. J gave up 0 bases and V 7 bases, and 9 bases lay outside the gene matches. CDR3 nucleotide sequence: TGTGCCAGCGACTTATCAGGGGGCAGCTCCTACGAGCAGTACTTC. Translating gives CASDLSGGSSYEQYF.

The CDR3 nucleotides read TGTGCCTCGCAGCTCCGGGACAGGGTAAATTCACCCCTCCACTTT. Protein sequence: CASQLRDRVNSPLHF. The rearrangement uses TRBV6-6 and TRBJ1-6, with 9 bases lining up with TRBD1. The germline CDR1 and CDR2 sequences are MNHNY and SVGAGI (reference sequence). V shed 11 bases, J shed 7 bases, and the junction held 12 bases outside the gene matches. The length of the CDR3 is 15 residues.

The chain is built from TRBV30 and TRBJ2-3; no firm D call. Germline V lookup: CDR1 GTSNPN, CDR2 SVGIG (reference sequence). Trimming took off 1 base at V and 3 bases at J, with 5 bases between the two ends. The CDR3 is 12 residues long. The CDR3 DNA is TGTGCCTGGAGTGACAGAACAGATACGCAGTATTTT. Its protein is CAWSDRTDTQYF. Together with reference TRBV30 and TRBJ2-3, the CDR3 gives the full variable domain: SQTIHQWPATLVQPVGSPLSLECTVEGTSNPNLYWYRQAAGRGLQLLFYSVGIGQISSEVPQNLSASRPQDRQFILSSKKLLLSDSGFYLCAWSDRTDTQYFGPGTRLTVL.

CDR3 residues: CASSNAAGQAGYTQYF. DNA of the CDR3: TGTGCCAGCAGCAACGCCGCGGGACAGGCCGGTTATACGCAGTATTTT. The genes are TRBV4-2 and TRBJ2-3; TRBD1 matches 8 bases. CDR1 LGHNA and CDR2 YNFKEQ come from the germline V gene. J gave up 7 bases and V 5 bases, and 14 bases lay outside the gene matches. The CDR3 covers 16 residues.

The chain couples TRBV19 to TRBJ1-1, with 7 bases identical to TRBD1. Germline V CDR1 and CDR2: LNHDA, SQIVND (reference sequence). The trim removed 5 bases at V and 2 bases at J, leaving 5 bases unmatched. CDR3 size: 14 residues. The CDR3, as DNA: TGTGCCAGTAGTCTTACAGGGGTAAACACTGAAGCTTTCTTT. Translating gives CASSLTGVNTEAFF.

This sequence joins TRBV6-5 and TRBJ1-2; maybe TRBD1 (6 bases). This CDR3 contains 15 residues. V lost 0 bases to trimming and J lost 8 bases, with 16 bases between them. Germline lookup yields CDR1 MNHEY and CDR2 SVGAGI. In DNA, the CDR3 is TGTGCCAGCAGTTACTCTGTCGGGGTTCAGGGGGGCTACACCTTC. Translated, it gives CASSYSVGVQGGYTF.

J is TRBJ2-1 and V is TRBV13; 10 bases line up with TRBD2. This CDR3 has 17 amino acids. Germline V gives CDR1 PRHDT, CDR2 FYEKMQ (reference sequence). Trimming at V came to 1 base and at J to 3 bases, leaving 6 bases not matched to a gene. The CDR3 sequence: CASSLAILAGSYNEQFF. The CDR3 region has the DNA TGTGCCAGCAGCTTAGCCATACTAGCGGGGAGCTACAATGAGCAGTTCTTC.

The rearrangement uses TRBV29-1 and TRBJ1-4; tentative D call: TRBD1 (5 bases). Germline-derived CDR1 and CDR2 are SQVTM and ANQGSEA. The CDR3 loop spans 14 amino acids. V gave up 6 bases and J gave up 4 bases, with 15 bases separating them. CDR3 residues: CSVTKGPYNEKLFF. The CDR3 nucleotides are TGCAGCGTAACCAAGGGACCGTATAATGAAAAACTGTTTTTT.

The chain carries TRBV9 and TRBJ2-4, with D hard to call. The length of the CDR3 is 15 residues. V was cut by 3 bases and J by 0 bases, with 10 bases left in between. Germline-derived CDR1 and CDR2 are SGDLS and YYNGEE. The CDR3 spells CASSGPDVAKNIQYF. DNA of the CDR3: TGTGCCAGCAGCGGCCCGGATGTAGCCAAAAACATTCAGTACTTC.

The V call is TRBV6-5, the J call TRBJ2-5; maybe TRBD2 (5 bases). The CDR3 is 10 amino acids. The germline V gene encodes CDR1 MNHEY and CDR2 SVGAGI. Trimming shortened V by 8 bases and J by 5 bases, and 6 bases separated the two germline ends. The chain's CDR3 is CASRGETQYF. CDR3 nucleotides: TGTGCCAGCCGAGGGGAGACCCAGTACTTC.

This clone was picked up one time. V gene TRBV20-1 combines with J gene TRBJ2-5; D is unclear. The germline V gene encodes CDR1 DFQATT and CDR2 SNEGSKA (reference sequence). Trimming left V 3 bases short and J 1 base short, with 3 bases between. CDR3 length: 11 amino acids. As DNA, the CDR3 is TGCAGTGCTAGTCCCCAAGAGACCCAGTACTTC. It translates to CSASPQETQYF.

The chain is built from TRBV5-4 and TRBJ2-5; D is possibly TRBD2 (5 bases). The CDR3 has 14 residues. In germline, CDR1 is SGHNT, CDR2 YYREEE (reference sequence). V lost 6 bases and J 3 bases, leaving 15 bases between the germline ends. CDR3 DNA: TGTGCCAGCAATTCCCCCGGGGAGAAAGAGACCCAGTACTTC. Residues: CASNSPGEKETQYF. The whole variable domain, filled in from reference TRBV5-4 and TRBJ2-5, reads ETGVTQSPTHLIKTRGQQVTLRCSSQSGHNTVSWYQQALGQGPQFIFQYYREEENGRGNFPPRFSGLQFPNYSSELNVNALELDDSALYLCASNSPGEKETQYFGPGTRLLVL.

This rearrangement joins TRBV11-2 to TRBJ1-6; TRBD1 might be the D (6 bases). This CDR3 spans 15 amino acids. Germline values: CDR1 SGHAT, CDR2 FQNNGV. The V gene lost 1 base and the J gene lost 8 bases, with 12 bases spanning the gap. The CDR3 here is CASSLAGAGHSPLHF. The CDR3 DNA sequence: TGTGCCAGCAGCTTAGCGGGGGCAGGCCATTCACCCCTCCACTTT.

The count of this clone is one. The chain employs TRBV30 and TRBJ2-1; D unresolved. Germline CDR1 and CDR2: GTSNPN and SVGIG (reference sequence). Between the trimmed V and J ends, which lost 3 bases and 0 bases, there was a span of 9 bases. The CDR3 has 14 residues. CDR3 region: CAWRQAYSYNEQFF. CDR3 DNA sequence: TGTGCCTGGAGGCAGGCTTACTCCTACAATGAGCAGTTCTTC.

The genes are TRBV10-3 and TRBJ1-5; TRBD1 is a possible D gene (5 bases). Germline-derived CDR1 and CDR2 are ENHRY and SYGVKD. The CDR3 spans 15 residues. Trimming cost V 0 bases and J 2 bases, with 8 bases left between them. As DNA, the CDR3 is TGTGCCATCAGTGAGTCGGTAGGGGGCAATCAGCCCCAGCATTTT. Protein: CAISESVGGNQPQHF.

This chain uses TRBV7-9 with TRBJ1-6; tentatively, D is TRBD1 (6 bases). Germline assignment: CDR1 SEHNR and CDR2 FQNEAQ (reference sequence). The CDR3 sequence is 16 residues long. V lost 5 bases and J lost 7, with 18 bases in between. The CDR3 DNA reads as TGTGCCAGCAGCCCCGGGGGGGGCCTGGGGAATTCACCCCTCCACTTT. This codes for CASSPGGGLGNSPLHF.